The rows below give T cell receptor beta chains drawn from one sample of a study of CXCR3-negative and CXCR3-positive naive CD8 T cells. With the 5' RACE reads reprocessed, TCRdb shows one record per CDR3 protein and no DNA. This table holds approximately 56,000 distinct CDR3 sequences. The sequenced sample was naive CXCR3- CD8+ T cells from blood. The source of these receptors is a human donor in good health. Some clones in this sample may be carry-over from other donors' samples. Both conserved end residues are part of each CDR3.

CASSIGTSKRDTQYF	TRBV27	TRBJ2-3
CASSGGGGFYEQYF	TRBV28	TRBJ2-7
CASSLTQNYGYTF	TRBV12-3/TRBV12-4	TRBJ1-2
CASSKSSGANVLTF	TRBV28	TRBJ2-6
CSVEDKTGGSGNTIYF	TRBV29-1	TRBJ1-3
CASSLSTGELFF	TRBV5-5	TRBJ2-2
CASSRLGQINEQFF	TRBV7-6	TRBJ2-1
CASSQDFLRGRFSGETQYF	TRBV4-3	TRBJ2-5
CASSPTGTGDEQYF	TRBV11-2	TRBJ2-7
CASSIGWSESTYNEQFF	TRBV19	TRBJ2-1
CASSLSGKEEQFF	TRBV7-7	TRBJ2-1
CAISEQETQYF	TRBV10-3	TRBJ2-5
CASSFPRGGLADTQYF	TRBV7-8	TRBJ2-3
CASSSRGIGVSNEQFF	TRBV12-3/TRBV12-4	TRBJ2-1
CASSQAIRGGQNEQYF	TRBV3-2	TRBJ2-7
CSARDEDLAGQETQYF	TRBV20-1	TRBJ2-5
CASSSTSVPYEQYF	TRBV28	TRBJ2-7
CASTSTGTGNTGELFF	TRBV3-1	TRBJ2-2
CASSQELSGAGELFF	TRBV3-1	TRBJ2-2
CASSPVLAGVLTDTQYF	TRBV28	TRBJ2-3
CSARVAGVYNEQFF	TRBV20-1	TRBJ2-1
CSADPDRGFLGGSPLHF	TRBV20-1	TRBJ1-6
CASSPSLDRVYNYGYTF	TRBV12-3/TRBV12-4	TRBJ1-2
CSARDGLSDTGELFF	TRBV20-1	TRBJ2-2
CASSQVTPSTYEQYF	TRBV4-2	TRBJ2-7
CASTLLGKSDTQYF	TRBV28	TRBJ2-3
CSARVDGRPPFTDTQYF	TRBV20-1	TRBJ2-3
CASSLPDRVYEQYF	TRBV11-3	TRBJ2-7
CASPLLGQGGFSYEQYF	TRBV6-4	TRBJ2-7
CASSRPRGPGTQYF	TRBV6-6	TRBJ2-3
CTSSQDLAVGYTF	TRBV4-1	TRBJ1-2
CASSWEGTYNEQFF	TRBV3-1	TRBJ2-1
CASRDRGNEQYF	TRBV28	TRBJ2-7
CATSDSVVFEQFF	TRBV24-1	TRBJ2-1
CASSEDKRGHTDTQYF	TRBV2	TRBJ2-3
CASSLLWRETSEQFF	TRBV28	TRBJ2-1
CASEPSGQSNEQFF	TRBV6-2/TRBV6-3	TRBJ2-1
CASRVAYHEQYF	TRBV10-1	TRBJ2-7
CSVEDYPGQTEAFF	TRBV29-1	TRBJ1-1
CASSSAHGGLYNEQFF	TRBV7-3	TRBJ2-1
CASSPRQEGRQDIQYF	TRBV7-9	TRBJ2-4
CASRAAAVGNTEAFF	TRBV6-1	TRBJ1-1